Presented here are 21 T cell receptor beta chains from one specimen sequenced in a study of CD8 T cells in ankylosing spondylitis. From the 5' RACE reads, TCRdb called clonotypes with MiXCR, one entry per CDR3 protein. Altogether about 250,000 distinct CDR3 sequences are present, approximately 10% being singletons, with the ten largest covering 2.6%. The sample taken for sequencing was blood, either unsorted or a sorted T cell fraction (not recorded which). These receptors originate from a male donor with ankylosing spondylitis or in good health (not recorded which).

The V and J genes are TRBV30 and TRBJ1-1, with D possibly being TRBD1 (5 bases). CDR3 length: 12 residues. In germline, CDR1 is GTSNPN, CDR2 SVGIG (reference sequence). V shed 3 bases and J shed 8 bases, with 13 bases lying between them. The CDR3 region has the DNA TGTGCCTGGAGCGCAGACAGCTACGAAGCTTTCTTT. Protein: CAWSADSYEAFF.

This clonotype was picked up many times. The germline gene is not matched at one end of the junction; a read error may be the cause. The V and J genes are TRBV15 and TRBJ2-3; the match to TRBD2 covers 7 bases. The CDR3 is 15 residues long. Germline values: CDR1 LNHNV, CDR2 YYDKDF (reference sequence). The CDR3, as DNA: TGTGCCACCAGCAGAGATGCGGGAGTGGCAAATACGCAATATTTT. Translating it yields CATSRDAGVANTQYF.

Worth noting for this clonotype: A much larger clonotype is one base distant, so this may be a read error. V is TRBV5-1 and J is TRBJ2-6; TRBD1 aligns across 11 bases. CDR3 length: 17 amino acids. J lost 1 base, V lost 6 bases, and 6 bases had no gene match. Germline lookup yields CDR1 SGHRS and CDR2 YFSETQ. The CDR3 DNA reads as TGCGCCAGCACCTGGGGGACAGGGGGTTCTGGGGCCAACGTCCTGACTTTC. Translating it yields CASTWGTGGSGANVLTF.

This clonotype was counted at least ten times. The chain has TRBV6-5 and TRBJ2-3, with TRBD2 as a possible D gene (6 bases). CDR1 MNHEY and CDR2 SVGAGI come from the germline V gene. The CDR3 is 19 residues long. With 0 bases removed from V and 2 bases from J, the gap between germline ends came to 21 bases. The CDR3 spells CASSYSKGSSGTFTDTQYF. For the CDR3, the DNA is TGTGCCAGCAGTTACTCGAAAGGAAGTAGCGGCACGTTCACAGATACGCAGTATTTT.

This clonotype was found many times. The J gene is TRBJ1-5, the V gene TRBV12-3 or TRBV12-4; a possible D gene is TRBD1 (6 bases). CDR3 length: 14 residues. V lost 3 bases to trimming and J lost 6 bases, with 12 bases between them. Here the CDR3 DNA reads TGTGCCAGCAGTTTGGGTCTCAGGGGTCAGCCCCAGCATTTT. Residues: CASSLGLRGQPQHF.

A word on this clonotype: Since a much larger clone is just one base distant, this may be a read error. The chain couples TRBV5-1 to TRBJ1-4; TRBD1 might be the D (5 bases). This CDR3 is 16 amino acids long. CDR1 SGHRS and CDR2 YFSETQ come from the germline V gene. V was cut by 3 bases and J by 0 bases, with 12 bases left in between. CDR3: CASSYGTVATNEKLFF. For the CDR3, the DNA is TGCGCCAGCAGCTATGGGACGGTCGCAACTAATGAAAAACTGTTTTTT.

This clonotype was seen more than once but under ten times. This sequence joins TRBV14 and TRBJ2-7; TRBD2 agrees at 7 bases. There are 16 residues in the CDR3. J gave up 3 bases and V 0 bases, and 8 bases lay outside the gene matches. The germline gives CDR1 SGHDN, CDR2 FVKESK. Here the CDR3 DNA reads TGTGCCAGCAGCCAAGACGGGGGGTTCTCTTTCTACGAGCAGTACTTC. Protein sequence: CASSQDGGFSFYEQYF.

Comments on this clonotype: One end of the junction fails to match germline, which may point to a read error. The rearrangement uses TRBV7-9 and TRBJ2-5; 10 bases match TRBD2. The length of the CDR3 is 15 residues. Germline lookup yields CDR1 SEHNR and CDR2 FQNEAQ (reference sequence). The CDR3 loop is CTSSLSSGSSETQYF. DNA for the CDR3: TGTACCAGCAGCTTATCTAGCGGGAGTTCGGAGACCCAGTACTTC.

The chain has TRBV30 and TRBJ2-3; D is ambiguous. The ends were cut back, 0 bases at V and 0 bases at J, with 10 bases in the middle. The CDR3 runs 15 residues. The germline gives CDR1 GTSNPN, CDR2 SVGIG (reference sequence). CDR3: CAWSVPKQSTDTQYF. Written as DNA, the CDR3 is TGTGCCTGGAGTGTCCCAAAGCAGAGCACAGATACGCAGTATTTT.

As regards this clonotype: An end of the junction differs from the germline gene, which may be a read error. The DNA of the CDR3 is TGCGACAGCAGCCAAGAGGGCAGGGTGAATCAGCCCCAGCATTTT. As protein: CDSSQEGRVNQPQHF. The rearrangement uses TRBV4-1 and TRBJ1-5, with D tentatively TRBD1 (5 bases). This CDR3 contains 15 residues. In germline, CDR1 is MGHRA, CDR2 YSYEKL.

This clonotype was seen many times. This sequence joins TRBV7-2 and TRBJ2-7; possibly TRBD1 for D (6 bases). Germline V gene sequence: CDR1 SGHTA, CDR2 FQGNSA. The length of the CDR3 is 14 residues. V lost 1 base and J lost 6, with 13 bases in between. The CDR3 sequence is CASSLGQGSSEQYF. The CDR3, as DNA: TGTGCCAGCAGCTTAGGTCAGGGGTCGTCCGAGCAGTACTTC.

In nucleotides, the CDR3 is TGTGCCTGGAGTGTACAAGGGGGCTATGGCTACACCTTC. Translating gives CAWSVQGGYGYTF. The chain combines TRBV30 with TRBJ1-2; D is possibly TRBD1 (6 bases). The CDR3 contains 13 residues. The germline CDR1 and CDR2 sequences are GTSNPN and SVGIG (reference sequence). The V end was cut by 0 bases, the J end by 4 bases, with 9 bases between.

Ten or more counts support this clonotype. The chain joins TRBV10-3 to TRBJ2-7; the match to TRBD2 covers 8 bases. V lost 6 bases, J lost 7 bases, and 14 bases stayed unmatched. This CDR3 has 15 amino acids. Germline CDR1 ENHRY, CDR2 SYGVKD. The CDR3 DNA is TGTGCCATCAGGGCGACTAGCGCGGGAGTGGAGGAGCAGTACTTC. It specifies CAIRATSAGVEEQYF.

The V and J genes are TRBV12-3 or TRBV12-4 and TRBJ2-2; D might be TRBD1 (5 bases). The germline V and J ends were trimmed by 4 bases and 2 bases, with 11 bases remaining between them. CDR3 length: 15 residues. The CDR3 DNA is TGTGCCAGCAGTTCTGCAGGGTTCAACACCGGGGAGCTGTTTTTT. It codes for CASSSAGFNTGELFF.

The sample holds a few counts of this clonotype. The rearrangement joins TRBV5-1 to TRBJ2-2; no reliable D call. Looked up from germline, CDR1 is SGHRS and CDR2 is YFSETQ. Trimming removed 0 bases from V and 2 bases from J, with 8 bases in between. The CDR3 length is 15 residues. The CDR3 region has the DNA TGCGCCAGCAGCTTGGACCGAGTTAACACCGGGGAGCTGTTTTTT. This encodes CASSLDRVNTGELFF. Based on the CDR3 plus reference TRBV5-1 and TRBJ2-2, the full variable domain is KAGVTQTPRYLIKTRGQQVTLSCSPISGHRSVSWYQQTPGQGLQFLFEYFSETQRNKGNFPGRFSGRQFSNSRSEMNVSTLELGDSALYLCASSLDRVNTGELFFGEGSRLTVL.

This clonotype was counted many times. The chain employs TRBV4-1 and TRBJ1-5; D is undetermined. CDR1 is MGHRA, CDR2 YSYEKL, per germline. The ends were cut back, 3 bases at V and 4 bases at J, with 10 bases in the middle. This CDR3 comprises 14 residues. The CDR3 nucleotides read TGCGCCAGCAGCCACTGGCAGGAAAATCAGCCCCAGCATTTT. Translation gives CASSHWQENQPQHF.

This clonotype has ten or more counts. This rearrangement joins TRBV28 to TRBJ1-5; D remains ambiguous. V lost 3 bases and J lost 0, with 18 bases in between. Germline V gives CDR1 MDHEN, CDR2 SYDVKM. This CDR3 comprises 18 residues. For the CDR3, the DNA is TGTGCCAGCAGTTTTCCTTCCAGAGAAGTCTATAGCAATCAGCCCCAGCATTTT. Its protein is CASSFPSREVYSNQPQHF.

This clonotype has ten or more counts. The rearrangement uses TRBV3-1 and TRBJ1-2; D gene ambiguous. The CDR3 is made up of 13 amino acids. The ends were cut back, 4 bases at V and 4 bases at J, with 10 bases in the middle. Germline-derived CDR1 and CDR2 are LGHDT and YNNKEL (reference sequence). The CDR3 protein is CASSRSQTYGYTF. The CDR3 region has the DNA TGTGCCAGCAGCCGGAGTCAGACCTATGGCTACACCTTC.

The rearrangement joins TRBV10-3 to TRBJ2-2, with D perhaps matching TRBD1 (6 bases). Deletions cut 3 bases from V and 15 bases from J, with 17 bases between. Germline V gene lookup returns CDR1 ENHRY and CDR2 SYGVKD. The CDR3 consists of 13 residues. The CDR3 spells CAISDKAGATVFF. CDR3 sequence (DNA): TGTGCCATCAGTGATAAGGCAGGGGCGACGGTGTTTTTT.

This clonotype showed up many times. V gene TRBV30 combines with J gene TRBJ2-7; TRBD1 aligns across 8 bases. The CDR3 length is 12 residues. Germline V gene lookup returns CDR1 GTSNPN and CDR2 SVGIG (reference sequence). Trimming took 7 bases from V and 4 from J; bases not matched to a gene: 6. CDR3 sequence: CASWDRRYEQYF. The CDR3 nucleotides are TGTGCCTCTTGGGACAGGCGGTACGAGCAGTACTTC.

Worth noting for this clonotype: The junction does not match germline at one end; this may be a read error. CDR3 in DNA: TGTACCAGCAGTCTAACAATGCGGGGCCTAGCGGGCCGGAGTAATGAGCAGTTCTTC. Residues: CTSSLTMRGLAGRSNEQFF. The chain has TRBV3-1 and TRBJ2-1, with 8 bases matching TRBD2. The length of the CDR3 is 19 residues. Germline CDR1 and CDR2: LGHDT and YNNKEL (reference sequence).